In this sample, the clone carrying this T cell receptor beta chain turned up a few times. V lost 3 bases and J lost 4, with 14 bases in between. The CDR3 is 14 amino acids. Germline CDR1 reads SGHRS; CDR2 reads YFSETQ. This entry is derived from a study of blood T cells in healthy people across ages. A sample-barcoded 5' primer and a J-beta primer mix were used in a second PCR of about 6 to 12 cycles. Each CDR3 protein is one row after TCRdb ran MiXCR on the 5' RACE reads. The sample consists of about 800,000 distinct CDR3 sequences, just under 25% of them appearing once. The sample was also reused in another study, on T cells of mothers and their children.

The sequence was obtained from a boy aged 10-17 years in good health. The chain is built from TRBV5-1 and TRBJ2-7; TRBD1 is a possible D gene (6 bases). The sequenced sample was blood. Here the CDR3 reads CASSSEGGQYEQYF. DNA for the CDR3: TGCGCCAGCAGCTCCGAGGGCGGACAGTACGAGCAGTACTTC.